This TCR beta chain is from a study of read filtering for tumor transcriptome and immune sequencing. The library was built from about 370 ng RNA with molecular barcoded adaptors for alpha/delta and beta/gamma chains. TCRdb re-called the reads with MiXCR, one entry per CDR3 protein. The data contain 75,000 to 95,000 distinct CDR3 sequences, 9% to 15% of them singletons. Whole-study findings and limits: RNA-seq captured clonotypes less deeply and reliably than IR-seq.

At least ten counts were recorded for this clonotype. The target antigen is unknown. From germline, CDR1 is SQVTM and CDR2 ANQGSEA. The CDR3 loop spans 14 amino acids. The V gene end was trimmed by 1 base and the J gene end by 11 bases; junction bases not matched to a gene: 13. The sample taken for sequencing was a population of CD138-negative cells sorted from bone marrow. The chain couples TRBV29-1 to TRBJ1-1; the match to TRBD1 covers 7 bases. The receptor was derived from a donor over 35 with multiple myeloma. The CDR3 region is CSVEAGTAQGVAFF. The CDR3 DNA is TGCAGCGTTGAAGCCGGGACAGCCCAAGGGGTTGCTTTCTTT.